This T cell receptor (beta chain) originates from a study of PD-1 blockade in mismatch repair-deficient tumors. The wider study: All were previously treated, progressing patients with some twelve mismatch repair-deficient cancer types. Overall study results and limits: Rapid post-treatment expansion, then contraction, generally preceding radiologic response, marked tumor-resident clones.

On this clone itself: Its antigen is not identified.

Generated by immunoSEQ multiplex PCR, the TCRdb table keeps only in-frame clones and is missing some. Altogether around 130,000 clones are present, roughly 86% being singletons, with the ten largest covering approximately 10%. Germline CDR1 reads PRHDT; CDR2 reads FYEKMQ (reference sequence). CDR3 length: 14 amino acids. The V end was cut by 0 bases, the J end by 4 bases, with 10 bases between. Every patient had mismatch repair deficiency by PCR or immunohistochemistry. Three pembrolizumab responders had their TCRs sequenced. The sequence was collected from an adult with mismatch repair-deficient cancer. The material was peripheral blood, obtained roughly 70 weeks after starting pembrolizumab. This chain uses TRBV13 with TRBJ2-7; weak D call: TRBD2 (6 bases). The CDR3 spells CASSLGVSGYEQYF. CDR3 nucleotides: TGTGCCAGCAGCTTAGGCGTTAGCGGATACGAGCAGTACTTC.